The 17 T cell receptor beta chains below were found in one sample sequenced in a study of blood T cell repertoires in COVID-19. Measured with immunoSEQ multiplex PCR; TCRdb has only the in-frame clones, and not every one. The sample consists of 200,000 to 250,000 clones, around 84% of them appearing once. Material for sequencing was peripheral blood. The receptors were sampled from a woman of 80 years or more with COVID-19, enrolled during active disease.

V gene TRBV9 combines with J gene TRBJ2-3; perhaps TRBD1 as D (6 bases). CDR3 size: 15 residues. Germline V gene sequence: CDR1 SGDLS, CDR2 YYNGEE. V was trimmed by 0 bases and J by 6 bases, leaving 14 bases between them. CDR3 coding DNA: TGTGCCAGCAGCGTAGATCTGGGGGCTTCTGATACGCAGTATTTT. This sequence encodes CASSVDLGASDTQYF.

Notes on this clone: Relative to the germline gene, one junction end is altered; a read error may explain this. The chain is built from TRBV6-6 and TRBJ2-2, with TRBD1 identical over 7 bases. The germline CDR1 and CDR2 sequences are MNHNY and SVGAGI (reference sequence). There are 17 residues in the CDR3. The CDR3 region has the DNA TGTGCCAGCAGTCCCGGAATAGGGGGCGCGAACGCCGGGGAGCTGTTTTTT. Amino acids: CASSPGIGGANAGELFF.

The sample holds a few counts of this clone. The V and J genes are TRBV5-8 and TRBJ1-1, with TRBD1 matching over 7 bases. The V segment lost 2 bases and the J segment 1 base; nucleotides outside the gene matches: 5. Germline V lookup: CDR1 SGHTS, CDR2 YDEGEE. This CDR3 comprises 15 residues. The CDR3 loop is CASSFLGTANTEAFF. The CDR3 DNA follows: TGTGCCAGCAGCTTCTTAGGGACAGCGAACACTGAAGCTTTCTTT.

The rearrangement joins TRBV18 to TRBJ2-6, with 10 bases aligning to TRBD1. This CDR3 is built from 17 residues. Germline-derived CDR1 and CDR2 are KGHSH and LQKENI. Trimming removed 4 bases from V and 4 bases from J; junction bases left unmatched: 7. CDR3 protein: CASSLFGTGEGANVLTF. The CDR3, as DNA: TGTGCCAGCTCACTTTTTGGGACAGGGGAAGGGGCCAACGTCCTGACTTTC.

The chain has TRBV2 and TRBJ2-2; the D is unclear. The V gene's germline CDR1 is SNHLY and CDR2 FYNNEI. The CDR3 spans 15 residues. V was pared by 4 bases and J by 0 bases, with 9 bases between. The CDR3: CASSGQAANTGELFF. CDR3 coding DNA: TGTGCCAGCAGTGGGCAGGCCGCGAACACCGGGGAGCTGTTTTTT.

The V and J genes are TRBV24-1 and TRBJ2-2; D might be TRBD1 (6 bases). V lost 5 bases to trimming and J lost 0 bases, with 12 bases between them. The CDR3 is 16 residues long. CDR1 and CDR2 from the germline V gene are KGHDR and SFDVKD. CDR3 bases: TGTGCCACCAGTGCTTTCGGGACAACGAACACCGGGGAGCTGTTTTTT. Its protein product is CATSAFGTTNTGELFF.

This clone came up a few times. The J gene is TRBJ1-2, the V gene TRBV2; 8 nucleotides align to TRBD1. The J segment lost 5 bases and the V segment lost 4 bases, leaving 3 bases of the junction unmatched. CDR1 is SNHLY and CDR2 is FYNNEI in the germline V gene. The CDR3 runs to 13 residues. CDR3 sequence reads: CASSGTGTYGYTF. The CDR3, as DNA: TGTGCCAGCAGTGGGACAGGGACTTATGGCTACACCTTC.

V is TRBV5-1 and J is TRBJ2-1, with D possibly TRBD1 on 5 matching bases. The length of the CDR3 is 18 residues. V was shortened by 0 bases and J by 1 base, with 17 bases between the two germline ends. Germline loops: CDR1 SGHRS, CDR2 YFSETQ. The CDR3 bases are TGCGCCAGCAGCTTGGCCTCAGGGAAGGGCAGGTCCTACAATGAGCAGTTCTTC. The encoded protein is CASSLASGKGRSYNEQFF.

V usage is TRBV11-2 and J usage is TRBJ1-6, with 7 bases fitting TRBD1. V lost 2 bases to trimming and J lost 7 bases; unmatched junction nucleotides: 11. Germline V gene sequence: CDR1 SGHAT, CDR2 FQNNGV. The CDR3 loop spans 17 amino acids. In DNA, the CDR3 is TGTGCCAGCAGCTTATCATTAGACAGGGTGAGAAATTCACCCCTCCACTTT. As protein: CASSLSLDRVRNSPLHF.

This clone appeared once. The V call is TRBV4-1, the J call TRBJ2-2, with 8 bases lining up with TRBD2. Germline V gives CDR1 MGHRA, CDR2 YSYEKL. V lost 7 bases to trimming and J lost 2 bases; unmatched junction nucleotides: 6. CDR3 length equals 15 residues. The CDR3 here is CASTPGGLNTGELFF. CDR3 nucleotide sequence: TGCGCCAGCACCCCGGGGGGGCTCAACACCGGGGAGCTGTTTTTT.

This clone was seen only once. The chain joins TRBV5-1 to TRBJ1-6; D perhaps matches TRBD1 (5 bases). With 8 bases removed from V and 0 bases from J, the gap between germline ends came to 15 bases. This CDR3 is built from 16 residues. Germline CDR1 reads SGHRS; CDR2 reads YFSETQ. The CDR3 DNA sequence: TGCGCCAGTTCAAGACAGTCAAGCTCCTATAATTCACCCCTCCACTTT. Its translation: CASSRQSSSYNSPLHF.

The chain couples TRBV19 to TRBJ1-1; D uncertain. Per germline, CDR1 LNHDA and CDR2 SQIVND (reference sequence). This CDR3 contains 13 residues. Trimming removed 6 bases at V and 7 bases at J, with 15 bases between. The CDR3 nucleotides read TGTGCCAGTAGCCGCGTAGGCGGGGTTGAAGCTTTCTTT. It translates to CASSRVGGVEAFF.

There are a few counts of this clone. The chain joins TRBV28 to TRBJ1-2; D is perhaps TRBD1 (5 bases). Trimming pared 8 bases from V and 4 bases from J, leaving 14 bases between. CDR1 and CDR2 (germline): MDHEN, SYDVKM. This CDR3 has 13 residues. CDR3 nucleotide sequence: TGTGCCAGCCCCAGACAGCTCTTCTATGGCTACACCTTC. This codes for CASPRQLFYGYTF.

The gene calls are TRBV19 and TRBJ2-1; 10 bases align to TRBD1. CDR1 is LNHDA and CDR2 is SQIVND in the germline V gene (reference sequence). The CDR3 is 16 residues long. V shed 2 bases, J shed 9 bases, and the junction held 10 bases outside the gene matches. The CDR3 sequence: CASSIPGDRGRPEQFF. The CDR3 nucleotides are TGTGCCAGTAGTATACCCGGGGACAGGGGACGGCCTGAGCAGTTCTTC. Complete variable domain (other parts from reference TRBV19 and TRBJ2-1): DGGITQSPKYLFRKEGQNVTLSCEQNLNHDAMYWYRQDPGQGLRLIYYSQIVNDFQKGDIAEGYSVSREKKESFPLTVTSAQKNPTAFYLCASSIPGDRGRPEQFFGPGTRLTVL.

This chain uses TRBV19 with TRBJ1-1, with 9 bases matching TRBD1. The CDR3 has 16 amino acids. Germline values: CDR1 LNHDA, CDR2 SQIVND (reference sequence). The J segment lost 1 base and the V segment lost 4 bases, leaving 7 bases of the junction unmatched. The CDR3 sequence: CASSTQGAWANTEAFF. CDR3 in DNA: TGTGCCAGTAGTACACAGGGGGCTTGGGCGAACACTGAAGCTTTCTTT.

In this sample, this clone turned up a few times. This sample also contains other DNA sequences that code for the same CDR3. The CDR3 spells CASSLGGGSPLHF. CDR3 DNA: TGTGCCAGCAGCTTAGGGGGAGGATCACCCCTCCACTTT. The chain recombines TRBV7-9 with TRBJ1-6; D is unresolved. Germline V lookup: CDR1 SEHNR, CDR2 FQNEAQ (reference sequence). The CDR3 is 13 amino acids. V gave up 1 base and J gave up 10 bases, with 8 bases separating them.

The rearrangement links TRBV5-1 to TRBJ2-2; 14 nucleotides line up with TRBD2. The CDR3 runs 18 residues. In germline, CDR1 is SGHRS, CDR2 YFSETQ. After removal of 0 bases from V and 5 bases from J, the junction contained 6 bases not matched to a gene. The CDR3 here is CASSLEGTSGGATGELFF. Here the CDR3 DNA reads TGCGCCAGCAGCTTGGAAGGGACTAGCGGGGGAGCTACCGGGGAGCTGTTTTTT.